The present TCR beta chain was sequenced within a study of radiotherapy plus CTLA-4 blockade in lung cancer. This table comes from immunoSEQ multiplex PCR, and its TCRdb copy is limited to in-frame clones, with some not included. The table records about 67,000 clones, 76% of them present only once. Each patient with chemo-refractory metastatic non-small-cell lung cancer was treated with focal radiation plus CTLA-4 blockade using ipilimumab. This clone has a handful of counts. The CDR3 spans 15 residues. Trimming removed 8 bases at V and 0 bases at J, with 17 bases between. In germline, CDR1 is SGHNT, CDR2 YYREEE (reference sequence).

The clonotype was recovered from a human donor with non-small cell lung cancer whose response to radiotherapy plus ipilimumab could not be evaluated. Some clones in this sample may be carry-over from other donors' samples. The chain has TRBV5-4 and TRBJ1-2, with D possibly matching TRBD1 (5 bases). Specimen: peripheral blood, collected from a patient treated with radiotherapy plus ipilimumab. Written as DNA, the CDR3 is TGTGCCAGTATATCGGGAGGGGTTGCTAACTATGGCTACACCTTC. This gives the protein CASISGGVANYGYTF.